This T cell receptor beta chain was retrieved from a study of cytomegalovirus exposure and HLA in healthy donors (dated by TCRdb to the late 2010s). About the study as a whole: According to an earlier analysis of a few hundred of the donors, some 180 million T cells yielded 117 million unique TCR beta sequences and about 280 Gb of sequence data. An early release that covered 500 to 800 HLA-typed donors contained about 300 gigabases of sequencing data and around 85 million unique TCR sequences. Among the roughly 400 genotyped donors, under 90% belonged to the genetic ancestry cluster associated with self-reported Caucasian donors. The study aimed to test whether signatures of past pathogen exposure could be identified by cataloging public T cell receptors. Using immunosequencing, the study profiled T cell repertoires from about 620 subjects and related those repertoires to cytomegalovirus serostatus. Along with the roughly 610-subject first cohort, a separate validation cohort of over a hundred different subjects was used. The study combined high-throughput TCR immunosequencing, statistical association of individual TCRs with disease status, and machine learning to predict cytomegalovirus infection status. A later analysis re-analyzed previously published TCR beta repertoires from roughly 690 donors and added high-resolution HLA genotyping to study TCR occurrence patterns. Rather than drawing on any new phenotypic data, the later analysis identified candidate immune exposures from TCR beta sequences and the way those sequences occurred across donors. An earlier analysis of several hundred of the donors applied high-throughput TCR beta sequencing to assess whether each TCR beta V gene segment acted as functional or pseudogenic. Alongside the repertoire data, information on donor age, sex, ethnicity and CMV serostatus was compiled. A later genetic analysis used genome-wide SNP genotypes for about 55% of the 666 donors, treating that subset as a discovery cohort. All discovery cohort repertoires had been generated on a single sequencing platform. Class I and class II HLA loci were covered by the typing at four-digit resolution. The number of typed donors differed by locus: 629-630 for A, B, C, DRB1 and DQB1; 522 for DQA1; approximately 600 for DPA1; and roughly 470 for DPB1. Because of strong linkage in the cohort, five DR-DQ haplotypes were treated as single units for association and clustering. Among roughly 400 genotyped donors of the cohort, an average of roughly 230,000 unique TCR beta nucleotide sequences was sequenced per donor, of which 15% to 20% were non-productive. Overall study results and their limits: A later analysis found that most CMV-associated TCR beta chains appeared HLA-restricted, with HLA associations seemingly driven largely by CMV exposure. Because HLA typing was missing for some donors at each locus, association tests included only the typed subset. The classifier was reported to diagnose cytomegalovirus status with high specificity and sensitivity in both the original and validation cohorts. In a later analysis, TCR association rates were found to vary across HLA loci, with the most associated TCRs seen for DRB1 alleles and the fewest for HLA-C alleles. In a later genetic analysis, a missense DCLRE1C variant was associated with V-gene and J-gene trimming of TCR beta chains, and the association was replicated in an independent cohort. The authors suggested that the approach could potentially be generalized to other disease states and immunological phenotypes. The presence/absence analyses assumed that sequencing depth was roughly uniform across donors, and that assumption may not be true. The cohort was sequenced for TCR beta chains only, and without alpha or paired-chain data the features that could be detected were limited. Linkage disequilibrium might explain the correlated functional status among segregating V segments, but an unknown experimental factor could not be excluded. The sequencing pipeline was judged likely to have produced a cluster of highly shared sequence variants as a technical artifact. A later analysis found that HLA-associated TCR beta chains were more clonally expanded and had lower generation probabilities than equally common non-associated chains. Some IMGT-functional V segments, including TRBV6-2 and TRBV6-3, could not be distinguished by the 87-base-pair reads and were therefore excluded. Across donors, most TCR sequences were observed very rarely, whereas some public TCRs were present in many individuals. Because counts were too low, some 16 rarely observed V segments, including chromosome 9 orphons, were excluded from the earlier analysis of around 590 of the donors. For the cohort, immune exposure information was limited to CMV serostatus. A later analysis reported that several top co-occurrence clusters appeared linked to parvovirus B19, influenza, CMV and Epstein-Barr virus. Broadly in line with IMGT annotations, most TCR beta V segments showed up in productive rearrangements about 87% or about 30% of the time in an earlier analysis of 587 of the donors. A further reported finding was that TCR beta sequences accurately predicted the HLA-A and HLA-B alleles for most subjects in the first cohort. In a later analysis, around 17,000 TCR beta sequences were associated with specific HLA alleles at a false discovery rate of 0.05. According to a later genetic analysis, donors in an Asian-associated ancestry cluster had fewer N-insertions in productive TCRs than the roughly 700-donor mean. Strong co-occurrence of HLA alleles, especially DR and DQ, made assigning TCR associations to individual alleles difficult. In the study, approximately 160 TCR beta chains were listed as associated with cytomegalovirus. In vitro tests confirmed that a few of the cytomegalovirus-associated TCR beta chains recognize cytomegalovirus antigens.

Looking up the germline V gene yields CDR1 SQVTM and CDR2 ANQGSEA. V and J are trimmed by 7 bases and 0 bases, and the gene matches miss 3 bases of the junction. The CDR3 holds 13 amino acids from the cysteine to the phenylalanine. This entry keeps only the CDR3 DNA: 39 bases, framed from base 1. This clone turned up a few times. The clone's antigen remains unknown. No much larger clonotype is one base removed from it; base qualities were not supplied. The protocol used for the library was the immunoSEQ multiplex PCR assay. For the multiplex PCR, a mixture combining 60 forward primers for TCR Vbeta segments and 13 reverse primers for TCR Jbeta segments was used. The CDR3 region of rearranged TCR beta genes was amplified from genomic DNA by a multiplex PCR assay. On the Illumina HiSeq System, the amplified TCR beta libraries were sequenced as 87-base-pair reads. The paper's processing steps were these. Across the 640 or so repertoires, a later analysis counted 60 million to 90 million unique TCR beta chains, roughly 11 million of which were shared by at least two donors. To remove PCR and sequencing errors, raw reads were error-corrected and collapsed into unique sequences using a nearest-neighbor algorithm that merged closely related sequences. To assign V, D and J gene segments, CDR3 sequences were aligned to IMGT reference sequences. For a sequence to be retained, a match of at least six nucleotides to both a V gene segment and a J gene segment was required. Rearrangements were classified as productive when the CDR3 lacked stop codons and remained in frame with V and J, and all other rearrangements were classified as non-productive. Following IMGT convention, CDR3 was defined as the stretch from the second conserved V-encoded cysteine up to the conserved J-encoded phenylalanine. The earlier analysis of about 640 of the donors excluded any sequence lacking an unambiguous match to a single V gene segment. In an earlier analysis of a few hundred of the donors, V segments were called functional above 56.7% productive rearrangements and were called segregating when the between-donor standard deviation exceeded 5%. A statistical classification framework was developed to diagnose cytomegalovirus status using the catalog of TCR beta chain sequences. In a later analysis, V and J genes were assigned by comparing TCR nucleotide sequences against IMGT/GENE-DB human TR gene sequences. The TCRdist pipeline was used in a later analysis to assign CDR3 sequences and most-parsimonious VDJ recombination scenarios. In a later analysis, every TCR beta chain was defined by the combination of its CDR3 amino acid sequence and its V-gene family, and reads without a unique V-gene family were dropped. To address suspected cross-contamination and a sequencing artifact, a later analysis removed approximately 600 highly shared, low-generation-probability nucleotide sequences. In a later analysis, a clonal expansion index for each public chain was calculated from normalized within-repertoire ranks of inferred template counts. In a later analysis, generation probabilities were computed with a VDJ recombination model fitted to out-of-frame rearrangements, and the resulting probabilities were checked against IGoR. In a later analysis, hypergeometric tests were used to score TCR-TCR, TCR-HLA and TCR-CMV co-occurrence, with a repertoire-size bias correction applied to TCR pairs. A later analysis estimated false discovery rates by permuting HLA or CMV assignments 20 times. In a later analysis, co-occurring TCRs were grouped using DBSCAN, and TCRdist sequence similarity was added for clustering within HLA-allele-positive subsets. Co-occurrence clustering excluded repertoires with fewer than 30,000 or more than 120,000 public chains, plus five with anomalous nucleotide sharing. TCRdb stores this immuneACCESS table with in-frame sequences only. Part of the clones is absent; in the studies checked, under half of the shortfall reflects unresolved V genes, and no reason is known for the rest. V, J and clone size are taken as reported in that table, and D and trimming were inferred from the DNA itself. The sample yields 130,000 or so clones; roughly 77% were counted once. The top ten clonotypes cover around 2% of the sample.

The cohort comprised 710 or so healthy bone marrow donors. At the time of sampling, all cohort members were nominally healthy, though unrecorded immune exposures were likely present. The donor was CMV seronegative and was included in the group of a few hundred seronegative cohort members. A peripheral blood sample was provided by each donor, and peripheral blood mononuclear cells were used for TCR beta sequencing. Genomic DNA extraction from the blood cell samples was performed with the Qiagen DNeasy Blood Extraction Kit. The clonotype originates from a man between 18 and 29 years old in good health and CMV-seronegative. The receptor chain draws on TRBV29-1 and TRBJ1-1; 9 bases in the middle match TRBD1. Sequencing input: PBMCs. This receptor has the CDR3 CSADRGMNTEAFF. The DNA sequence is TGCAGCGCCGACAGGGGGATGAACACTGAAGCTTTCTTT.